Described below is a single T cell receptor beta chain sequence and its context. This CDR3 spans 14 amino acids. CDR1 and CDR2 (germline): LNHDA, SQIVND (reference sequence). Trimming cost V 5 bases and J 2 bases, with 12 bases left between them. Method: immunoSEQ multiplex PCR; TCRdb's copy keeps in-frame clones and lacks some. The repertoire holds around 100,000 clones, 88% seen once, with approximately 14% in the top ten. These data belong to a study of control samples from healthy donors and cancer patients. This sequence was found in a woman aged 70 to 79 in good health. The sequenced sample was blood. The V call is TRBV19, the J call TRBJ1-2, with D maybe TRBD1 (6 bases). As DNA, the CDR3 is TGTGCCAGTAGTCGGGGGCCGGGGAACTATGGCTACACCTTC. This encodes CASSRGPGNYGYTF.